The text below deals with one T cell receptor (beta chain). What it recognizes is unknown. Treatment reported: approximately 9-day PBMC culture with coronavirus spike peptide pools or control peptides (ViraFEST assay). After expanding antigen-specific T cells with peptide pools, ViraFEST sequenced their TCRs. These data are taken from a study of vaccination and CD4 T cells after COVID-19. Study information: The authors exposed cells to overlapping spike peptides derived from SARS-CoV-2, HCoV-NL63, HCoV-OC43 and HCoV-229E. As control conditions, cultures were given either a CEFX pool serving as positive control, an HIV-1 Nef pool, or no peptide at all.

CDR3 length: 15 amino acids. V shed 2 bases and J shed 2 bases, with 11 bases lying between them. Germline values: CDR1 LNHNV, CDR2 YYDKDF (reference sequence). Sequenced with the Oncomine TCR Beta short-read assay was DNA taken from cultured CD4+ T cells. TCRdb itself ran the PCR reads through MiXCR, one entry per CDR3 protein. Counted here are about 17,000 distinct CDR3 sequences, around a third occurring once; the ten biggest clones make up about 15%. What was sequenced was cultured CD4+ T cells from blood. This receptor was taken from a human donor with COVID-19. The chain recombines TRBV15 with TRBJ2-3; D may be TRBD2 (5 bases). Here the CDR3 DNA reads TGTGCCACCAGCAGATACCGGGGATTCACAGATACGCAGTATTTT. This gives the protein CATSRYRGFTDTQYF.